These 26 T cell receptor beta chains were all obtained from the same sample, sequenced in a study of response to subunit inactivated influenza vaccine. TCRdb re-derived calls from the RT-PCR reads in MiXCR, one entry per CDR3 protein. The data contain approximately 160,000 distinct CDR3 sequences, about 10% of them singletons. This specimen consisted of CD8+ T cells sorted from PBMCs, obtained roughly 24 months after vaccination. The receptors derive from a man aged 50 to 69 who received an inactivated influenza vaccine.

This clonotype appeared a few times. CDR3 sequence: CASSSDRGPDTQYF. The CDR3 DNA is TGTGCCAGCAGTTCGGACAGGGGACCGGATACGCAGTATTTT. The J gene is TRBJ2-3, the V gene TRBV12-3 or TRBV12-4, with 9 bases fitting TRBD1. V was pared by 4 bases and J by 6 bases, with 5 bases of the junction left unmatched. The CDR3 is 14 amino acids.

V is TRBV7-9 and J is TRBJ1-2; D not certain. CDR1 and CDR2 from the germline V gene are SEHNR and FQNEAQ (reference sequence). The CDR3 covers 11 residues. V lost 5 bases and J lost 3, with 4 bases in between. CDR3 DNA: TGTGCCAGCAGCCCAGACTATGGCTACACCTTC. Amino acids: CASSPDYGYTF.

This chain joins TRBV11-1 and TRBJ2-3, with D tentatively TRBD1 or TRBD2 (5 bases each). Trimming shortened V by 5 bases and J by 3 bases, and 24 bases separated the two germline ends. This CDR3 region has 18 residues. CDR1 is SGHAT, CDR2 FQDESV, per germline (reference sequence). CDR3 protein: CASSALPLFSGQTDTQYF. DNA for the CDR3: TGTGCCAGCAGCGCCCTCCCCTTGTTCTCGGGGCAAACAGATACGCAGTATTTT. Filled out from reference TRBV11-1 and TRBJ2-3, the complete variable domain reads EAEVAQSPRYKITEKSQAVAFWCDPISGHATLYWYRQILGQGPELLVQFQDESVVDDSQLPKDRFSAERLKGVDSTLKIQPAELGDSAMYLCASSALPLFSGQTDTQYFGPGTRLTVL.

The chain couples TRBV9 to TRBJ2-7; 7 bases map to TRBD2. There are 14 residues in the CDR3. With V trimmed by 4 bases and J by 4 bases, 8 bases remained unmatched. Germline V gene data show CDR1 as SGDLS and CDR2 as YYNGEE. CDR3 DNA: TGTGCCAGCAGCCCGCAGCGGGACTCGTACGAGCAGTACTTC. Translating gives CASSPQRDSYEQYF.

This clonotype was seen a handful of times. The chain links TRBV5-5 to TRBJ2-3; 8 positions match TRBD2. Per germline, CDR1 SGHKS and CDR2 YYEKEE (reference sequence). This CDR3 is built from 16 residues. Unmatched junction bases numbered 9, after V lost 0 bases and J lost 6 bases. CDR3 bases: TGTGCCAGCAGCTTGGGAACGGGAGGGCCGTTCGATACGCAGTATTTT. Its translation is CASSLGTGGPFDTQYF.

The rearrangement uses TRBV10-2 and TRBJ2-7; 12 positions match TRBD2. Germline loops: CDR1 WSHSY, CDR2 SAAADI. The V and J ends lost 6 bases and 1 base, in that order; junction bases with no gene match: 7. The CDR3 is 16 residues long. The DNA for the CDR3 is TGCGCCAGCAGCCCCGGACTAGCGGGGATGTCCTACGAGCAGTACTTC. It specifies CASSPGLAGMSYEQYF.

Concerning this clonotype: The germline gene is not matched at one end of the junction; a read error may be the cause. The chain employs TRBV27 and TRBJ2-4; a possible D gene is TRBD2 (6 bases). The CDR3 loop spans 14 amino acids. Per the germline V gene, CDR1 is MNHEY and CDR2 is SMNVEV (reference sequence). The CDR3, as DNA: TGTGCCGGCAGTCAAGGTGGCGGGAATAGGATTCAGTACTTC. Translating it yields CAGSQGGGNRIQYF.

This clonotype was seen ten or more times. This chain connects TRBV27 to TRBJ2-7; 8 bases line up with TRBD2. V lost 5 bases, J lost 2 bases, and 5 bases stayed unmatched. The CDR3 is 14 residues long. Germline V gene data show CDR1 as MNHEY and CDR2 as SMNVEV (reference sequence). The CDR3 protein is CASSRLAGPYEQYF. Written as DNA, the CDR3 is TGTGCCAGCAGTAGGCTAGCGGGCCCCTACGAGCAGTACTTC.

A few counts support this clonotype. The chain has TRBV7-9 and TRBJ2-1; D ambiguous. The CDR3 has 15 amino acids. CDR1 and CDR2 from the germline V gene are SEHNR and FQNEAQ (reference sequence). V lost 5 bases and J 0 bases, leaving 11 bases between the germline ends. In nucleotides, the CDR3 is TGTGCCAGCAGCCATACAGCCCCCTCCTACAATGAGCAGTTCTTC. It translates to CASSHTAPSYNEQFF.

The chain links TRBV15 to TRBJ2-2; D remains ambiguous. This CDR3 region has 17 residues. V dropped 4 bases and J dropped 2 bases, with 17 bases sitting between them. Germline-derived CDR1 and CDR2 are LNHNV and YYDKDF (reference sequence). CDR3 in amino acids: CATSTKRPVFNTGELFF. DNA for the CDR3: TGTGCCACCAGCACTAAGCGACCTGTCTTTAACACCGGGGAGCTGTTTTTT.

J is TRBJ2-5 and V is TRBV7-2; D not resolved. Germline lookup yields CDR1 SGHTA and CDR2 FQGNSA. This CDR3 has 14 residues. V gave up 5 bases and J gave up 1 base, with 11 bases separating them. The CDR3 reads CASSPTPLQETQYF. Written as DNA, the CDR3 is TGTGCCAGCAGCCCGACACCTCTCCAAGAGACCCAGTACTTC.

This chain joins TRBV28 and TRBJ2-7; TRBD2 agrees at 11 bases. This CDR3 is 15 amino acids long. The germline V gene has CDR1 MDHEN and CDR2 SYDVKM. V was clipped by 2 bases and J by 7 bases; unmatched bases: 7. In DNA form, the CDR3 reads TGTGCCAGCAGTTTAATAGCGGGGGGGCCGGAGGAGCAGTACTTC. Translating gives CASSLIAGGPEEQYF.

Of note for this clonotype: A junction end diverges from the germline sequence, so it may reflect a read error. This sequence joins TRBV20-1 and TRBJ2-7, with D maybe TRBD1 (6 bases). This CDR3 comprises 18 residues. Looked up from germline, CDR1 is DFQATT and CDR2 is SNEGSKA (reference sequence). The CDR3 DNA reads TGCAGTGCAAGAGACCCTTGGGACGGGCAGGGGAAGTTCTACGAGCAGTACTTC. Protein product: CSARDPWDGQGKFYEQYF.

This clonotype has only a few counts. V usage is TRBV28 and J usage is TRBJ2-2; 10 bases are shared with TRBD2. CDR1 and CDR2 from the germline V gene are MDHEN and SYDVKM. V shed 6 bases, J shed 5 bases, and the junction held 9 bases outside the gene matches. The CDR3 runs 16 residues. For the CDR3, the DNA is TGTGCCAGCAGCCGCCCACCGGGACTAGCGACCGGGGAGCTGTTTTTT. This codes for CASSRPPGLATGELFF.

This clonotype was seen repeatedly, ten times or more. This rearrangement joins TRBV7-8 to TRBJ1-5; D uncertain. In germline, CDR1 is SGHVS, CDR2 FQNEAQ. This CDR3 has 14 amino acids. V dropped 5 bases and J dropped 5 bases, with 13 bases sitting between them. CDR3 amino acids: CASSPAQAYQPQHF. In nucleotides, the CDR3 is TGTGCCAGCAGCCCCGCCCAGGCCTATCAGCCCCAGCATTTT.

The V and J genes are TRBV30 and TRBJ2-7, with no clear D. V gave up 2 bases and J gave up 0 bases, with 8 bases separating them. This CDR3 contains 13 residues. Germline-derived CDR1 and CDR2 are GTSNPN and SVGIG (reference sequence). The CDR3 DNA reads TGTGCCTGGAGTATGTACTCCTCCTACGAGCAGTACTTC. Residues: CAWSMYSSYEQYF.

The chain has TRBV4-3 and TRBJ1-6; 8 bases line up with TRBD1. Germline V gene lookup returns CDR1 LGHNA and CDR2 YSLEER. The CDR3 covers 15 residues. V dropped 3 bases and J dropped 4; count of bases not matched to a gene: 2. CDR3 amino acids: CASSQGTGYNSPLHF. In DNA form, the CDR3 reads TGCGCCAGCAGCCAGGGGACAGGTTATAATTCACCCCTCCACTTT.

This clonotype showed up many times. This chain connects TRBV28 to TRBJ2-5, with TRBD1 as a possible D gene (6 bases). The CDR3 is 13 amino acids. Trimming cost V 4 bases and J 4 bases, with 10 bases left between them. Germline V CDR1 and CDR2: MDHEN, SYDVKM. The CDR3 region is CASSYRVVETQYF. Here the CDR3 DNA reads TGTGCCAGCAGTTACAGGGTTGTAGAGACCCAGTACTTC.

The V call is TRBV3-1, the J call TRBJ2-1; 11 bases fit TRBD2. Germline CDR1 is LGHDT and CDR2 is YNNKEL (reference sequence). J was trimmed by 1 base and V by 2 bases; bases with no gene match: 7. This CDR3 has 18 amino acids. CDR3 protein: CASSQSPLAGGSYNEQFF. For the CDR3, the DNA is TGTGCCAGCAGCCAAAGTCCCCTAGCGGGAGGTTCCTACAATGAGCAGTTCTTC.

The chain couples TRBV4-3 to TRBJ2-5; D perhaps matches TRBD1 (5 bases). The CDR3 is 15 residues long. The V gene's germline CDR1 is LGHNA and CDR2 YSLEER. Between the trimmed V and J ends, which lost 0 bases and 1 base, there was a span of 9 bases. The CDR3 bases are TGCGCCAGCAGCCAAGATTGGGGCTTCCAAGAGACCCAGTACTTC. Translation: CASSQDWGFQETQYF.

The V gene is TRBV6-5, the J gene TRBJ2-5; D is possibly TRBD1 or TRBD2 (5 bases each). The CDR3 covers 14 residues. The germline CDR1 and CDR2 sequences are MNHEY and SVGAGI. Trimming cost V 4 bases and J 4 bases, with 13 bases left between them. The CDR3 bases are TGTGCCAGCAGTTTGCTAGCAGGGACAGAGACCCAGTACTTC. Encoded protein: CASSLLAGTETQYF.

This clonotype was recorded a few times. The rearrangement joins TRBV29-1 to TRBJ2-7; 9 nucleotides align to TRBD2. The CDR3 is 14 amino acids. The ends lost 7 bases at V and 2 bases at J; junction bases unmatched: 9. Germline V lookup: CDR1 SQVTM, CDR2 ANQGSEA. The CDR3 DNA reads TGCAGCGCAGATAGCGGGAGTGGTGCCTACGAGCAGTACTTC. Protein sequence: CSADSGSGAYEQYF.

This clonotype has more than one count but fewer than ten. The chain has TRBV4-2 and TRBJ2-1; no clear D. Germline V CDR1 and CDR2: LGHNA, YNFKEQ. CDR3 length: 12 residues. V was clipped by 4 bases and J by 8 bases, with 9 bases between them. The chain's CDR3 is CASSPGAHEQFF. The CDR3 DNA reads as TGTGCCAGCAGCCCCGGCGCCCATGAGCAGTTCTTC.

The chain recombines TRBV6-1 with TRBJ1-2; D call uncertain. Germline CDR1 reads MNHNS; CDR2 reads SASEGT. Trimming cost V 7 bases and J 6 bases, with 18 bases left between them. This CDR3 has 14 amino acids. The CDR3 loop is CASTDPGASHGYTF. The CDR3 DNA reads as TGTGCCAGCACCGATCCGGGAGCCTCCCATGGCTACACCTTC.

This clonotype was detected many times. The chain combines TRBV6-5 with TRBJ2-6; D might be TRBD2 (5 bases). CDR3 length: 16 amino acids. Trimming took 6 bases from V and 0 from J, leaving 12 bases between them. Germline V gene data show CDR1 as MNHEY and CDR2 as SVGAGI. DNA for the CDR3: TGTGCCAGCAGCTTGGACGCGGGCTCTGGGGCCAACGTCCTGACTTTC. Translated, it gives CASSLDAGSGANVLTF.

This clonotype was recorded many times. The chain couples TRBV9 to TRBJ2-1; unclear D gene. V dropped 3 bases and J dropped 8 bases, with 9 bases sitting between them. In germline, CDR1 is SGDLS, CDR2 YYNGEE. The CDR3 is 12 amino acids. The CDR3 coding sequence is TGTGCCAGCAGCGATTACGATTATGAGCAGTTCTTC. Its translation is CASSDYDYEQFF.